The clone carrying this T cell receptor (beta chain) appeared many times. This sample was taken from a study of regulatory T cells in long-lasting Graves disease. Study-level information: By definition, persistent Graves' disease involved antithyroid drugs for over 5 years alongside positive TSH receptor antibodies.

Time point given: persistent/refractory GD, antithyroid drugs over 5 years with positive TRAb. PBMCs were the source of the RNA used for TCR sequencing. Criteria from the American Thyroid Association guidelines were applied to diagnose Graves' disease. It was an endocrinology department in Xi'an, China, that provided the patients. Arm-PCR of CDR3 regions and iRepertoire HTBI primers were used to build TCR beta libraries. TCRdb recomputed calls from the multiplex PCR reads with MiXCR, one row per CDR3 protein. The table has hundreds of thousands of distinct CDR3 sequences, roughly 23% seen once. Specimen: peripheral blood mononuclear cells (PBMCs), collected when the disease was refractory, from a patient treated with antithyroid drugs. The sequence derives from a female donor with Graves disease.

CDR3 nucleotide sequence: TGTGCCAGCCGTAGCTGGACTTCTAATGGGGGCTACACCTTC. Amino acid sequence: CASRSWTSNGGYTF. V is TRBV27 and J is TRBJ1-2; D remains ambiguous. Germline V gene sequence: CDR1 MNHEY, CDR2 SMNVEV (reference sequence). Trimming shortened V by 8 bases and J by 8 bases, and 21 bases separated the two germline ends. The CDR3 covers 14 residues.